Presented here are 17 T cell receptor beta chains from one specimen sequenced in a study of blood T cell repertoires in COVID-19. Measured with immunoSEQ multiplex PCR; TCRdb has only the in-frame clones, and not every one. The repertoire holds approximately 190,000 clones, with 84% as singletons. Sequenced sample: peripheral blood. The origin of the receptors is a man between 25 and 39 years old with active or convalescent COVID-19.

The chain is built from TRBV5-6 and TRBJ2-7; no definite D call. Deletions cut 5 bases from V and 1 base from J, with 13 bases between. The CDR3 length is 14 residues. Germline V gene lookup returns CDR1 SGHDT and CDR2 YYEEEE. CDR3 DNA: TGTGCCAGCAGGCAGTACGACAAATCCTACGAGCAGTACGTC. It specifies CASRQYDKSYEQYV.

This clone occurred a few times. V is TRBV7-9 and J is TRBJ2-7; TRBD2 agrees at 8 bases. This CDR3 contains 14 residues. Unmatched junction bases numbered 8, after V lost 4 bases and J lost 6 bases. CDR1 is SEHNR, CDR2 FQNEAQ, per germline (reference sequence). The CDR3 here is CASSSRIAGREQYF. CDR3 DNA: TGTGCCAGCAGCTCGCGTATAGCGGGGCGCGAGCAGTACTTC.

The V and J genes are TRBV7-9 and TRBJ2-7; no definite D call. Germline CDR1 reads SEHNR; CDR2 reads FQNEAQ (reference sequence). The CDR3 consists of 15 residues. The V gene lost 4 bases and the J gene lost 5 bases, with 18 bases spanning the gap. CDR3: CASSSVMADAHEQYV. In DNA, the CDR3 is TGTGCCAGCAGCTCCGTAATGGCAGATGCCCACGAGCAGTACGTC.

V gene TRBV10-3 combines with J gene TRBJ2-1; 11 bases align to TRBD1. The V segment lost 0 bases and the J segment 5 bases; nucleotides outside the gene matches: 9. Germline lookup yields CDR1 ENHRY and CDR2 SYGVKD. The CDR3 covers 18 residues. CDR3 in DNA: TGTGCCATCAGTGAGTCGGGTGGGACAGGGGGAGGCGACAATGAGCAGTTCTTC. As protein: CAISESGGTGGGDNEQFF.

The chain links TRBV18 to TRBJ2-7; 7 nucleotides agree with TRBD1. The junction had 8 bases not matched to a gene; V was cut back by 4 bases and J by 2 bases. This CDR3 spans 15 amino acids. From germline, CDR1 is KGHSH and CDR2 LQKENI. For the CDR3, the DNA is TGTGCCAGCTCACATACCCAGGGGGAAACCTACGAGCAGTACTTC. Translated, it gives CASSHTQGETYEQYF.

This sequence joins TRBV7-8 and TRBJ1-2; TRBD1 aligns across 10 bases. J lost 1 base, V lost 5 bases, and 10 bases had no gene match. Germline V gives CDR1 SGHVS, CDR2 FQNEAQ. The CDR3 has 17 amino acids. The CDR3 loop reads CASSAERQGANNYGYTF. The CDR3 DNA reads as TGTGCCAGCAGCGCCGAGAGACAGGGGGCAAATAACTATGGCTACACCTTC.

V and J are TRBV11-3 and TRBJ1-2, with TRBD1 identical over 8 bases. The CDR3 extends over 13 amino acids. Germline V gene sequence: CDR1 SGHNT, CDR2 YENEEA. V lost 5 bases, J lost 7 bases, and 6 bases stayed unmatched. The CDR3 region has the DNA TGTGCCAGCAGCACCCGACAGGGGATTGGCTACACCTTC. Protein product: CASSTRQGIGYTF.

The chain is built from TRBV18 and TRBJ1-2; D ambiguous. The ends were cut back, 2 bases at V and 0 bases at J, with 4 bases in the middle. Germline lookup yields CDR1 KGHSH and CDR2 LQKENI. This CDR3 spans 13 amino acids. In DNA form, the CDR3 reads TGTGCCAGCTCACCAGAGACTAACTATGGCTACACCTTC. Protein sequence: CASSPETNYGYTF.

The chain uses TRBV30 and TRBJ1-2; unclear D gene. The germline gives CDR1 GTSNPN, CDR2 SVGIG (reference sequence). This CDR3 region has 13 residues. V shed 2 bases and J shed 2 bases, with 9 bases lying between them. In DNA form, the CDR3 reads TGTGCCTGGAGTATCGGCGGAAACTATGGCTACACCTTC. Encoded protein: CAWSIGGNYGYTF.

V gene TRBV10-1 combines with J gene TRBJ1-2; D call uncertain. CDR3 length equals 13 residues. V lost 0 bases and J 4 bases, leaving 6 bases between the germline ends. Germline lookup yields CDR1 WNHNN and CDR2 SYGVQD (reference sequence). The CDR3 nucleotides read TGCGCCAGCAGTGAGTCCTCCCCCTATGGCTACACCTTC. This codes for CASSESSPYGYTF.

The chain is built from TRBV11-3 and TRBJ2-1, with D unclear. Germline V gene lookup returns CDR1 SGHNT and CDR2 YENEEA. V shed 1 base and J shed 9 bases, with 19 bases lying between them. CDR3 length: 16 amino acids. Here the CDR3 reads CASSLGVPELPAEQFF. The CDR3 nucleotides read TGTGCCAGCAGCTTAGGGGTGCCGGAGCTGCCTGCTGAGCAGTTCTTC.

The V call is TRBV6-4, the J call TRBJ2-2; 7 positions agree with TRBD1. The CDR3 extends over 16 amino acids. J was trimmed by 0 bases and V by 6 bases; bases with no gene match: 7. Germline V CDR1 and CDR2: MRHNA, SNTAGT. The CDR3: CASSKGAFANTGELFF. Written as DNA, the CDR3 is TGTGCCAGCAGCAAGGGGGCTTTTGCGAACACCGGGGAGCTGTTTTTT.

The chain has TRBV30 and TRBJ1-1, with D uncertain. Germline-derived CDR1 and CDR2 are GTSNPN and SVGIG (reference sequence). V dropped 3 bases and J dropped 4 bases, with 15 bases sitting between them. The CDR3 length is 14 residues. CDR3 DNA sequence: TGTGCCTGGAGGAGGAGGCAGAGAGTCACTGAAGCTTTCTTT. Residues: CAWRRRQRVTEAFF.

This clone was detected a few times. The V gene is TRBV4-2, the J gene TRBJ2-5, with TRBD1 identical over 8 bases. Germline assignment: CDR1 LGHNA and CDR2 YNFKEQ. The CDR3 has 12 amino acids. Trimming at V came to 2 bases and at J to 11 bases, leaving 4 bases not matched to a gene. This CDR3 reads CASSQNRGAQYF. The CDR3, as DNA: TGTGCCAGCAGCCAAAACAGGGGGGCTCAGTACTTC.

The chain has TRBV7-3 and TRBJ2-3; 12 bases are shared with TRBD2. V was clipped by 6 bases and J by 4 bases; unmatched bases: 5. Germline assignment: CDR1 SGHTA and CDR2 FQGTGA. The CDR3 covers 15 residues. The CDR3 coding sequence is TGTGCCAGCAGTCCTAGCGGGGGGGCGTCAGATACGCAGTATTTT. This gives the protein CASSPSGGASDTQYF.

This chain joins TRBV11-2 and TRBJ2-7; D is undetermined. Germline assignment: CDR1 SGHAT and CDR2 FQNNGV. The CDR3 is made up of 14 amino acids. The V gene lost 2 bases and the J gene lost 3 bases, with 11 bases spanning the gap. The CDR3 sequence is CASSLMSGDYEQYV. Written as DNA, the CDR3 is TGTGCCAGCAGCTTAATGTCAGGCGACTACGAGCAGTACGTC.

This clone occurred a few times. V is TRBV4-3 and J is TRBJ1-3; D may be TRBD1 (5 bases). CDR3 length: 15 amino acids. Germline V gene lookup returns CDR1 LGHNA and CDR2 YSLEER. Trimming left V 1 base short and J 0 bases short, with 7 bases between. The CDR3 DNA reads TGCGCCAGCAGCCAAGGACAGTTCTCTGGAAACACCATATATTTT. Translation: CASSQGQFSGNTIYF.